These 10 T cell receptor beta chains originate from one sample sequenced in a study of blood T cell repertoires in COVID-19. Generated by immunoSEQ multiplex PCR, the TCRdb table keeps only in-frame clones and is missing some. The sample includes hundreds of thousands of clones, approximately 90% of them seen just once. The sequenced sample was peripheral blood. These receptors were taken from a woman aged 25 to 39 with active or convalescent COVID-19.

The V gene is TRBV24-1, the J gene TRBJ1-5, with TRBD1 identical over 10 bases. J was trimmed by 2 bases and V by 4 bases; bases with no gene match: 7. CDR1 KGHDR and CDR2 SFDVKD come from the germline V gene. The CDR3 has 17 amino acids. The CDR3 coding sequence is TGTGCCACCAGTGACCTAAGACAGGGGGCAGGCAATCAGCCCCAGCATTTT. It specifies CATSDLRQGAGNQPQHF.

J is TRBJ1-5 and V is TRBV5-1, with 10 bases lining up with TRBD1. The CDR3 consists of 19 residues. Germline V CDR1 and CDR2: SGHRS, YFSETQ. V was pared by 3 bases and J by 4 bases, with 16 bases of the junction left unmatched. This CDR3 is CASSSTGTGVVPGNQPQHF. The CDR3 region has the DNA TGCGCCAGCAGCTCTACCGGGACAGGGGTCGTCCCAGGAAATCAGCCCCAGCATTTT.

For the CDR3, the DNA is TGTGCCAGCAGCCAAGCCGGGACAGGGACCTACGAGCAGTACTTC. Protein product: CASSQAGTGTYEQYF. The J gene is TRBJ2-7, the V gene TRBV3-1 (or the pseudogene TRBV3-2), with 9 nucleotides matching TRBD1. V lost 1 base, J lost 2 bases, and 3 bases stayed unmatched. The germline gives CDR1 LGHDT, CDR2 YNNKEL (reference sequence). This CDR3 is 15 amino acids long.

The DNA for the CDR3 is TGTGCCAGCAGCCCCATACAGGGCACTGGGGCCAACGTCCTGACTTTC. Encoded protein: CASSPIQGTGANVLTF. The chain recombines TRBV3-1 (or the pseudogene TRBV3-2) with TRBJ2-6, with D perhaps matching TRBD1 (6 bases). The germline V gene has CDR1 LGHDT and CDR2 YNNKEL (reference sequence). The CDR3 has 16 residues. Trimming left V 4 bases short and J 2 bases short, with 12 bases between.

The rearrangement links TRBV18 to TRBJ2-1, with 11 nucleotides matching TRBD2. Trimming removed 0 bases from V and 8 bases from J; junction bases left unmatched: 6. CDR3 size: 16 residues. CDR1 KGHSH and CDR2 LQKENI come from the germline V gene. The CDR3 sequence: CASSPPLSGGADEQFF. CDR3 in DNA: TGTGCCAGCTCACCACCCCTTAGCGGGGGGGCCGATGAGCAGTTCTTC.

The chain carries TRBV28 and TRBJ2-7; D is perhaps TRBD1 (6 bases). V was pared by 4 bases and J by 1 base, with 17 bases between. The CDR3 is made up of 16 amino acids. Germline V gives CDR1 MDHEN, CDR2 SYDVKM. The CDR3 DNA sequence: TGTGCCAGCAGTTCACCACAGGGAGCTCTATCCTACGAGCAGTACTTC. Protein: CASSSPQGALSYEQYF.

This clone was picked up one time. The chain links TRBV5-1 to TRBJ1-2; 8 bases map to TRBD1. V lost 0 bases and J lost 11; bases outside the gene matches: 9. The CDR3 consists of 14 residues. From germline, CDR1 is SGHRS and CDR2 YFSETQ. The CDR3 protein is CASSLGQGSATYTF. CDR3 nucleotides: TGCGCCAGCAGCTTGGGACAGGGGAGTGCGACTTACACCTTC.

This clone was recorded many times. The chain joins TRBV6-5 to TRBJ2-7; D gene ambiguous. The CDR3 spans 15 residues. V was pared by 7 bases and J by 3 bases, with 19 bases between. The germline CDR1 and CDR2 sequences are MNHEY and SVGAGI. Here the CDR3 DNA reads TGTGCCAGCACCGCCGCGGCCCCATTCTACTACGAGCAGTACTTC. This codes for CASTAAAPFYYEQYF.

This sequence joins TRBV25-1 and TRBJ2-1; a possible D gene is TRBD2 (6 bases). Looked up from germline, CDR1 is MGHDK and CDR2 is SYGVNS. The CDR3 runs 12 residues. The V gene lost 4 bases and the J gene lost 8 bases, with 9 bases spanning the gap. The CDR3 reads CASSVASDEQFF. CDR3 DNA: TGTGCCAGCAGTGTCGCTAGCGATGAGCAGTTCTTC.

The J gene is TRBJ1-6, the V gene TRBV9, with a possible D match to TRBD1 (6 bases). Germline V gives CDR1 SGDLS, CDR2 YYNGEE. Deletions cut 0 bases from V and 0 bases from J, with 10 bases between. The CDR3 contains 17 residues. The CDR3 spells CASSVGGQSSYNSPLHF. Written as DNA, the CDR3 is TGTGCCAGCAGCGTAGGAGGACAGAGCTCCTATAATTCACCCCTCCACTTT.